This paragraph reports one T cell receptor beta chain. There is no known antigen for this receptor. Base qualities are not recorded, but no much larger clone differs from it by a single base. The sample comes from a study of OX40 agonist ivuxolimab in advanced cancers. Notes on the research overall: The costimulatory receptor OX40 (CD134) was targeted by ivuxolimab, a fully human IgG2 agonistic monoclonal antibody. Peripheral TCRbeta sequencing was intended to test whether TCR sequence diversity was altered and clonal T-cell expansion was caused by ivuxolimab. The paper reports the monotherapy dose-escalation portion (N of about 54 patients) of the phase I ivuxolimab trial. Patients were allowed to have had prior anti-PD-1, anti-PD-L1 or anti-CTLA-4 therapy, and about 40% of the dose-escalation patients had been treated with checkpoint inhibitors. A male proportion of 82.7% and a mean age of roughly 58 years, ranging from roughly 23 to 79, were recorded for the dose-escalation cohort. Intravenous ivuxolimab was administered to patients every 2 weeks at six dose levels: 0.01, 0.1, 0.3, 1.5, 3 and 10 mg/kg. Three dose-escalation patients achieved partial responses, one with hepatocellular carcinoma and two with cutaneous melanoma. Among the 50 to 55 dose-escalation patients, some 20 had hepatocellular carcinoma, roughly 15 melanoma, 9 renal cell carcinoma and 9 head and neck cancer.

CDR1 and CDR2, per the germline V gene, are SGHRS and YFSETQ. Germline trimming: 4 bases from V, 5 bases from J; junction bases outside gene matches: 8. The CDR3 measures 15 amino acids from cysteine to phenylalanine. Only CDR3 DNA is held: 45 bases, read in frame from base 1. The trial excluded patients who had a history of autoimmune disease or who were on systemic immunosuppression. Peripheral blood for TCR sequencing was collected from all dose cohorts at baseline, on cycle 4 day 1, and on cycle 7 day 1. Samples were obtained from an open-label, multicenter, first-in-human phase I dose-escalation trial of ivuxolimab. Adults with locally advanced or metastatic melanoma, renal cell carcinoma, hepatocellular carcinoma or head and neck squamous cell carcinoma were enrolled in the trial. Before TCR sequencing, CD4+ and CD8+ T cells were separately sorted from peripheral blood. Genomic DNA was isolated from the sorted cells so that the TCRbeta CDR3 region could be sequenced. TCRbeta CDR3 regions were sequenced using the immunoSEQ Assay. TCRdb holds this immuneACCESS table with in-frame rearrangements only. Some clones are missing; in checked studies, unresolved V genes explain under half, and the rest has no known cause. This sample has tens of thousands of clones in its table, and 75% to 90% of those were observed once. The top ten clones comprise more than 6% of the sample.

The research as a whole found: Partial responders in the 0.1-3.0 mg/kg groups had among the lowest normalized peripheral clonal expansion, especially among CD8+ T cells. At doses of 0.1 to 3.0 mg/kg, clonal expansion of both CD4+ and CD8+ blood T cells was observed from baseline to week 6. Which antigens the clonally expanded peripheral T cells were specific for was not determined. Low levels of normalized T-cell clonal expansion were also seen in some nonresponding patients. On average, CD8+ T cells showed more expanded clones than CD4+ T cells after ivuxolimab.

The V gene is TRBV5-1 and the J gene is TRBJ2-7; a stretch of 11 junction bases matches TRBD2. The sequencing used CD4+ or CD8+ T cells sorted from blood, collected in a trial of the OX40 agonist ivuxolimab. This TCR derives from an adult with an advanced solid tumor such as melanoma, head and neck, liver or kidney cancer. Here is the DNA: TGCGCCAGCAGCCCCATACTAGCGGGAGCCCACGAGCAGTACTTC. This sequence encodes CASSPILAGAHEQYF.